This T cell receptor (beta chain) was sequenced in a study of cytomegalovirus exposure and HLA in healthy donors. Findings and limits, study-wide: In the 90 to 150 validation repertoires, approximately 93% of cluster scores exceeded 0, per a later analysis. It was reportedly the case that the classifier diagnosed cytomegalovirus status with high specificity and sensitivity. The authors listed approximately 150 TCR beta chains as cytomegalovirus-associated.

Sequenced by immunoSEQ multiplex PCR; TCRdb stores in-frame clones only, minus some. This sample has some 69,000 clones, with approximately 93% found just once. A word on this clone: Its cognate antigen is unknown.

The length of the CDR3 is 14 residues. V was cut by 2 bases and J by 4 bases, with 11 bases left in between. Germline assignment: CDR1 SNHLY and CDR2 FYNNEI. Sample: PBMCs. The J gene is TRBJ2-5, the V gene TRBV2, with D possibly matching TRBD1 (5 bases). The TCR originated in a man between 18 and 29 years old in good health and CMV-seropositive. The CDR3 here is CASSERSRAETQYF. CDR3 nucleotides: TGTGCCAGCAGTGAAAGGAGCAGGGCAGAGACCCAGTACTTC.